This paragraph reports one TCR beta chain. The record originates from a study of blood T cell repertoires in COVID-19. Overall study context: PBMCs, B-cell-depleted T cells, or T cells provided the cDNA or gDNA that made up the material.

Germline V gene lookup returns CDR1 MNHEY and CDR2 SVGAGI. V lost 5 bases, J lost 1 base, and 11 bases lay in between. The CDR3 runs 14 residues. As processed by the authors: Amplification of reference gene primers was used by the study to estimate nucleated cell counts. Only in-frame clones appear in the TCRdb table, and some are missing; sequencing was by immunoSEQ multiplex PCR. The V and J calls and clone size are taken from that table; D and trimming were inferred from the DNA. The sample includes a few hundred thousand clones, around nine tenths of them seen just once. The receptor comes from a woman in her forties who had recovered from COVID-19. This chain connects TRBV6-5 to TRBJ1-2; D may be TRBD1 (5 bases). Sequences were obtained from PBMCs or T cells enriched from blood (not recorded which). In nucleotides, the CDR3 is TGTGCCAGCAGTCCCCTAGGGGATAACTATGGCTACACCTTC. Its translation: CASSPLGDNYGYTF.